The 16 T cell receptor beta chains in this list originate from one sample, sequenced in a study of blood T cell repertoires in COVID-19. Profiling relied on immunoSEQ multiplex PCR, and the TCRdb table lists in-frame clones only, not all of them. Here the sample spans 200,000 to 250,000 clones, under 85% being singletons. The specimen sequenced was peripheral blood. The receptors were gathered from a woman in her thirties with COVID-19, enrolled during active disease.

This chain joins TRBV18 and TRBJ2-5; 7 positions agree with TRBD2. The CDR3 has 12 amino acids. V lost 6 bases to trimming and J lost 5 bases; unmatched junction nucleotides: 3. Germline CDR1 reads KGHSH; CDR2 reads LQKENI. DNA for the CDR3: TGTGCCAGCTCCACCGGGGGGGAGACCCAGTACTTC. Its protein is CASSTGGETQYF.

CDR3 protein: CASSYSGEPYNEQFF. DNA for the CDR3: TGTGCCAGCAGTTACTCCGGGGAGCCCTACAATGAGCAGTTCTTC. This chain joins TRBV6-5 and TRBJ2-1; the D gene is possibly TRBD2 (5 bases). Germline values: CDR1 MNHEY, CDR2 SVGAGI. The CDR3 has 15 amino acids. Trimming shortened V by 0 bases and J by 2 bases, and 8 bases separated the two germline ends.

The CDR3 protein is CASHGGADTQYF. CDR3 bases: TGCGCCAGCCACGGGGGGGCAGATACGCAGTATTTT. The rearrangement joins TRBV5-1 to TRBJ2-3, with 8 bases identical to TRBD2. This CDR3 contains 12 residues. With 7 bases clipped from V and 4 bases from J, the junction kept 2 bases outside the gene matches. Germline V gene data show CDR1 as SGHRS and CDR2 as YFSETQ.

The chain employs TRBV6-2 or TRBV6-3 and TRBJ2-5; 13 nucleotides match TRBD2. The CDR3 spans 18 residues. The trim removed 5 bases at V and 0 bases at J, leaving 9 bases unmatched. From germline, CDR1 is MNHEY and CDR2 SVGEGT. The CDR3 nucleotides are TGTGCCAGCAGTACAGGACTAGCGGGAGTGGGGTACCAAGAGACCCAGTACTTC. This gives the protein CASSTGLAGVGYQETQYF.

The CDR3 protein is CASSLGGNEQYF. The CDR3 coding sequence is TGTGCCAGCAGTTTAGGGGGGAACGAGCAGTACTTC. This rearrangement joins TRBV27 to TRBJ2-7; D perhaps matches TRBD2 (6 bases). This CDR3 is built from 12 residues. The germline V gene has CDR1 MNHEY and CDR2 SMNVEV (reference sequence). The ends were cut back, 2 bases at V and 5 bases at J, with 7 bases in the middle.

This sequence joins TRBV5-1 and TRBJ2-5; 7 bases are a match to TRBD1. Per germline, CDR1 SGHRS and CDR2 YFSETQ. CDR3 size: 13 residues. With V trimmed by 4 bases and J by 3 bases, 3 bases remained unmatched. In DNA, the CDR3 is TGCGCCAGCAGCCCCGGACAGGAAGAGACCCAGTACTTC. Its translation is CASSPGQEETQYF.

The chain combines TRBV4-1 with TRBJ1-1; tentative D call: TRBD1 (6 bases). Trimming left V 0 bases short and J 5 bases short, with 13 bases between. The germline V gene has CDR1 MGHRA and CDR2 YSYEKL. The CDR3 spans 15 residues. The CDR3 sequence is CASSQDWTAGTEAFF. The CDR3 region has the DNA TGCGCCAGCAGCCAAGATTGGACAGCCGGGACTGAAGCTTTCTTT.

This sequence joins TRBV5-1 and TRBJ2-2; TRBD1 is a possible D gene (6 bases). Germline CDR1 reads SGHRS; CDR2 reads YFSETQ. Between the trimmed V and J ends, which lost 4 bases and 2 bases, there was a span of 15 bases. The CDR3 loop spans 16 amino acids. CDR3 in amino acids: CASSARGSSNTGELFF. The CDR3, as DNA: TGCGCCAGCAGCGCTAGGGGGTCCTCTAACACCGGGGAGCTGTTTTTT.

The CDR3 bases are TGCGCCAGCAGCACCAGGACAGGGGGGAACACCGGGGAGCTGTTTTTT. The encoded protein is CASSTRTGGNTGELFF. The chain is built from TRBV5-1 and TRBJ2-2; 10 bases line up with TRBD1. Germline V gives CDR1 SGHRS, CDR2 YFSETQ. CDR3 size: 16 residues. After removal of 4 bases from V and 1 base from J, the junction contained 4 bases not matched to a gene. The variable domain in full, with the rest retrieved from reference TRBV5-1 and TRBJ2-2, is KAGVTQTPRYLIKTRGQQVTLSCSPISGHRSVSWYQQTPGQGLQFLFEYFSETQRNKGNFPGRFSGRQFSNSRSEMNVSTLELGDSALYLCASSTRTGGNTGELFFGEGSRLTVL.

The V call is TRBV5-6, the J call TRBJ1-4; no definite D call. The CDR3 sequence is 13 residues long. Trimming cost V 4 bases and J 4 bases, with 8 bases left between them. Germline lookup yields CDR1 SGHDT and CDR2 YYEEEE. CDR3 in DNA: TGTGCCAGCAGCAACAGAGATAATGAAAAACTGTTTTTT. As protein: CASSNRDNEKLFF. The full variable domain, its missing parts supplied by reference TRBV5-6 and TRBJ1-4, is DAGVTQSPTHLIKTRGQQVTLRCSPKSGHDTVSWYQQALGQGPQFIFQYYEEEERQRGNFPDRFSGHQFPNYSSELNVNALLLGDSALYLCASSNRDNEKLFFGSGTQLSVL.

The V gene is TRBV5-5, the J gene TRBJ2-3; no definite D call. The CDR3 covers 13 residues. Germline loops: CDR1 SGHKS, CDR2 YYEKEE (reference sequence). Trimming removed 5 bases at V and 0 bases at J, with 7 bases between. CDR3 protein: CASRSTSTDTQYF. In DNA form, the CDR3 reads TGTGCCAGCAGATCCACTAGCACAGATACGCAGTATTTT.

The chain employs TRBV7-3 and TRBJ2-7; 7 bases match TRBD2. The CDR3 consists of 16 residues. V was clipped by 1 base and J by 3 bases; unmatched bases: 9. The germline V gene encodes CDR1 SGHTA and CDR2 FQGTGA. DNA of the CDR3: TGTGCCAGCAGCTTAAATTCGGCTAGCGGACGCTACGAGCAGTACTTC. This sequence encodes CASSLNSASGRYEQYF.

This clone was detected once. The chain is built from TRBV11-2 and TRBJ2-3; 7 bases line up with TRBD2. The V gene end was trimmed by 1 base and the J gene end by 2 bases; junction bases not matched to a gene: 12. The length of the CDR3 is 18 residues. Germline loops: CDR1 SGHAT, CDR2 FQNNGV. In nucleotides, the CDR3 is TGTGCCAGCAGCTTAGCCCTAGCGGTGAGGACGTCCACAGATACGCAGTATTTT. Protein: CASSLALAVRTSTDTQYF.

This chain connects TRBV10-3 to TRBJ2-2; perhaps TRBD1 as D (6 bases). V was clipped by 3 bases and J by 3 bases, with 23 bases between them. Germline lookup yields CDR1 ENHRY and CDR2 SYGVKD. The CDR3 runs to 19 residues. This chain's CDR3 is CAISDYSRDTPADTGELFF. Written as DNA, the CDR3 is TGTGCCATCAGTGACTACTCCCGGGACACCCCTGCGGACACCGGGGAGCTGTTTTTT.

V and J are TRBV4-3 and TRBJ2-2; 9 nucleotides line up with TRBD2. Germline V CDR1 and CDR2: LGHNA, YSLEER. V shed 4 bases and J 2 bases; nucleotides not matched to a gene: 5. This CDR3 region has 16 residues. CDR3 loop: CASSRAAGGNTGELFF. CDR3 nucleotide sequence: TGCGCCAGCAGCCGAGCAGCGGGGGGCAACACCGGGGAGCTGTTTTTT.

This clone was observed once. CDR3 region: CASSHLNGDRGLNEQFF. The CDR3 bases are TGTGCCAGCAGCCACCTAAATGGGGACAGGGGGCTAAATGAGCAGTTCTTC. V gene TRBV7-8 combines with J gene TRBJ2-1, with 12 bases identical to TRBD1. Germline lookup yields CDR1 SGHVS and CDR2 FQNEAQ. After removal of 5 bases from V and 7 bases from J, the junction contained 12 bases not matched to a gene. The CDR3 contains 17 residues.